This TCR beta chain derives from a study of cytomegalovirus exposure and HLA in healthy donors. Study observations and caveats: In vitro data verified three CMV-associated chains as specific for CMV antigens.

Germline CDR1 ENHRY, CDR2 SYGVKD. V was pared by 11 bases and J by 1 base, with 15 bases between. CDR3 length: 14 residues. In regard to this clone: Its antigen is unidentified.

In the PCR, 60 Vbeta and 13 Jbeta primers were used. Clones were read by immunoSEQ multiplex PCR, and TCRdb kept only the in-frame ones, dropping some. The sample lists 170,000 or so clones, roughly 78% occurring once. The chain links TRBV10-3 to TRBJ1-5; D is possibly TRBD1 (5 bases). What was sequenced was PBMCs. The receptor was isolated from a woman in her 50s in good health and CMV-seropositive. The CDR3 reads CAAGAEGSNQPQHF. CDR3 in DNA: TGTGCCGCCGGAGCGGAGGGGAGCAATCAGCCCCAGCATTTT.